This T cell receptor (beta chain) comes out of a study of blood T cells in healthy people across ages. Germline CDR1 DFQATT, CDR2 SNEGSKA (reference sequence). The CDR3 contains 14 residues. A J-beta primer mix and a sample-barcoded 5' primer were used in a second PCR of roughly 6 to 11 cycles. TCRdb re-derived calls from the 5' RACE reads in MiXCR, one entry per CDR3 protein. The sample lists roughly 1.9 million distinct CDR3 sequences, 35% to 50% occurring once. Study observations and caveats: Comparison with aged donors showed that long-lived donors had more naive CD4+ cells and higher diversity.

As to this clonotype: Its antigen is not known. A junction boundary mismatches the germline segment, possibly from a read error.

Sequenced: blood. This chain uses TRBV20-1 with TRBJ1-5; D remains ambiguous. The source is a human donor in good health. CDR3 loop: CSARGRVINQPQHF. The CDR3 region has the DNA TGCAGTGCCAGAGGCAGAGTAATTAATCAGCCCCAGCATTTT.